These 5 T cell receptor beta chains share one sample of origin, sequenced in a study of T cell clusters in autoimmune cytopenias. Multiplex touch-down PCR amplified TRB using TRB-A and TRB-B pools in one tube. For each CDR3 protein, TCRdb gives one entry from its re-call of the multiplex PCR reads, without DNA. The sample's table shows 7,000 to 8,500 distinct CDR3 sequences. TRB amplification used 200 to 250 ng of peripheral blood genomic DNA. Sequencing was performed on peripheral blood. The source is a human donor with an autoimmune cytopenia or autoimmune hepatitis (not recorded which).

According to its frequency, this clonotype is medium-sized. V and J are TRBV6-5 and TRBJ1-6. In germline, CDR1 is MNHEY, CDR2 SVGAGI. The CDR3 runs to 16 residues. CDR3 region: CASSYTKSSYNSPLHF.

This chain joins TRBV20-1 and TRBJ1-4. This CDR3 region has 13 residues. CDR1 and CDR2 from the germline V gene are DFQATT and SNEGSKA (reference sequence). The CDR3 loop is CSAPTATNEKLFF.

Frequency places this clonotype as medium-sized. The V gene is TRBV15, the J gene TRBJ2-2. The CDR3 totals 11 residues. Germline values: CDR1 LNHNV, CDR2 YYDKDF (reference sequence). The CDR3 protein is CATRDPGELFF.

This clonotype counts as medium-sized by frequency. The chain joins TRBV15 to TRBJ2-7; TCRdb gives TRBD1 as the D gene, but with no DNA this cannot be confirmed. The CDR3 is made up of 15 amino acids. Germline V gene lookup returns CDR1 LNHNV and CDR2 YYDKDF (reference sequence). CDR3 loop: CATSPIRSGGSEQYF.

This CDR3 is CASSSDSGGAIDTQYF. The J gene is TRBJ2-3, the V gene TRBV5-4; the D call of TRBD2 rests on TCRdb alone, since no DNA is present to check it. This CDR3 region has 16 residues. The germline gives CDR1 SGHNT, CDR2 YYREEE (reference sequence). The complete variable domain, with remaining parts taken from reference TRBV5-4 and TRBJ2-3, reads ETGVTQSPTHLIKTRGQQVTLRCSSQSGHNTVSWYQQALGQGPQFIFQYYREEENGRGNFPPRFSGLQFPNYSSELNVNALELDDSALYLCASSSDSGGAIDTQYFGPGTRLTVL.